The T cell receptor (beta chain) under discussion was sequenced for a study of CD8+CD57+ T cells in acquired aplastic anemia. Study information: Sorted CD4+ and CD8+ cells yielded about 3 ug of DNA on average. The study's findings and limits: Found in both controls and patients were around 30 CD8+ CDR3 sequences. The CD8+ Simpson's diversity of patients and controls was not significantly different.

Trimming cost V 2 bases and J 5 bases, with 21 bases left between them. Germline V gene data show CDR1 as SGHVS and CDR2 as FNYEAQ. CDR3 length equals 18 residues. This clonotype was recorded many times. Its target is not known. The template used for profiling TCR beta VDJ and CDR3 was genomic DNA. Via MiXCR, TCRdb re-called the reads, giving one row per CDR3 protein. The repertoire includes 250,000 to 350,000 distinct CDR3 sequences, about 56% of them detected once, and approximately 8.2% sits in the top ten. The source material was sorted CD4+, CD8+, or CD8+CD57+ T cells (not recorded which) from PBMCs. The rearrangement links TRBV7-6 to TRBJ2-2, with D perhaps TRBD1 or TRBD2 (6 bases each). This sequence was found in a human donor with severe aplastic anemia or a healthy control (not recorded which). The CDR3 spells CASSLPRRAGEATGELFF. CDR3 coding DNA: TGTGCCAGCAGCTTACCACGGAGGGCAGGGGAGGCGACCGGGGAGCTGTTTTTT. Variable domain in full (rest from reference TRBV7-6 and TRBJ2-2): GAGVSQSPRYKVTKRGQDVALRCDPISGHVSLYWYRQALGQGPEFLTYFNYEAQQDKSGLPNDRFSAERPEGSISTLTIQRTEQRDSAMYRCASSLPRRAGEATGELFFGEGSRLTVL.